These T cell receptor beta chains were read from a single sample in a study of cytomegalovirus exposure and HLA in healthy donors. Data came from immunoSEQ multiplex PCR; TCRdb stores just in-frame clones and leaves some out. The repertoire includes 63,000 or so clones, roughly 77% of them detected once, and more than 4% sits in the top ten. Input material: PBMCs. The receptors shown here come from a woman aged 25 to 45 in good health and CMV-seronegative. CDR3s include the opening cysteine and the closing phenylalanine or tryptophan. A D gene is named only where the DNA matches it firmly. Expanded clones are given a class, and other clones once, few, many or no size at all.

clone_size: NA; d_call: TRBD1; v_call: TRBV6-5; j_call: TRBJ1-2; cdr3_aa: CASSYSIRTGGSSYTF; cdr3_nt: TGTGCCAGCAGTTACTCGATAAGGACAGGGGGAAGTAGCTACACCTTC
clone_size: NA; d_call: NA; v_call: TRBV29-1; j_call: TRBJ1-2; cdr3_aa: CSVPGNYGYTF; cdr3_nt: TGCAGCGTTCCCGGTAACTATGGCTACACCTTC
clone_size: NA; d_call: NA; v_call: TRBV30; j_call: TRBJ2-5; cdr3_aa: CAWIRHQGLKGETQYF; cdr3_nt: TGTGCCTGGATCCGACACCAGGGGCTCAAGGGAGAGACCCAGTACTTC
clone_size: NA; d_call: TRBD1; v_call: TRBV28; j_call: TRBJ1-2; cdr3_aa: CASSLQGAQGYTF; cdr3_nt: TGTGCCAGCAGTTTACAGGGGGCGCAGGGCTACACCTTC
clone_size: few; d_call: TRBD2; v_call: TRBV29-1; j_call: TRBJ2-3; cdr3_aa: CSVGTSGGAIAQYF; cdr3_nt: TGCAGCGTGGGGACTAGCGGGGGGGCTATCGCGCAGTATTTT
clone_size: NA; d_call: NA; v_call: TRBV4-1; j_call: TRBJ2-7; cdr3_aa: CASSQVTKYEQYF; cdr3_nt: TGCGCCAGCAGCCAAGTGACAAAATACGAGCAGTACTTC
clone_size: NA; d_call: NA; v_call: TRBV15; j_call: TRBJ2-5; cdr3_aa: CATSRPWGVETQYF; cdr3_nt: TGTGCCACCAGCAGACCGTGGGGCGTAGAGACCCAGTACTTC
clone_size: NA; d_call: NA; v_call: TRBV6-1; j_call: TRBJ2-7; cdr3_aa: CASNPPGSYEQYF; cdr3_nt: TGTGCCAGTAACCCCCCAGGGTCCTACGAGCAGTACTTC
clone_size: once; d_call: NA; v_call: TRBV5-1; j_call: TRBJ2-1; cdr3_aa: CASSLAGNEQFF; cdr3_nt: TGCGCCAGCAGCTTGGCAGGGAATGAGCAGTTCTTC
clone_size: once; d_call: NA; v_call: TRBV27; j_call: TRBJ1-1; cdr3_aa: CASSLGGHTEAFF; cdr3_nt: TGTGCCAGCAGTCTAGGAGGACACACTGAAGCTTTCTTT
clone_size: NA; d_call: TRBD1; v_call: TRBV5-1; j_call: TRBJ2-3; cdr3_aa: CASSLGDSQDTQYF; cdr3_nt: TGCGCCAGCAGCTTGGGGGACAGTCAAGATACGCAGTATTTT
clone_size: NA; d_call: NA; v_call: TRBV29-1; j_call: TRBJ2-7; cdr3_aa: CSVSTGQISYEQYF; cdr3_nt: TGCAGCGTCTCAACGGGACAAATCTCCTACGAGCAGTACTTC
clone_size: NA; d_call: TRBD1; v_call: TRBV29-1; j_call: TRBJ1-4; cdr3_aa: CSVTRRTGENEKLFF; cdr3_nt: TGCAGCGTTACACGCCGGACAGGGGAAAATGAAAAACTGTTTTTT
clone_size: NA; d_call: TRBD1; v_call: TRBV7-9; j_call: TRBJ1-2; cdr3_aa: CASNHRGPSDGYTF; cdr3_nt: TGTGCCAGCAACCACAGGGGGCCGTCGGATGGCTACACCTTC
clone_size: NA; d_call: TRBD1; v_call: TRBV30; j_call: TRBJ1-1; cdr3_aa: CAWRGGQGRGEAFF; cdr3_nt: TGTGCCTGGAGGGGTGGACAGGGGCGAGGTGAAGCTTTCTTT
clone_size: NA; d_call: TRBD1; v_call: TRBV15; j_call: TRBJ1-4; cdr3_aa: CATSSIGTGREKLFF; cdr3_nt: TGTGCCACCAGCAGCATCGGGACAGGGAGGGAAAAACTGTTTTTT
clone_size: NA; d_call: TRBD1; v_call: TRBV7-9; j_call: TRBJ1-1; cdr3_aa: CASSGPGQGTEAFF; cdr3_nt: TGTGCCAGCAGCGGACCGGGACAGGGAACTGAAGCTTTCTTT
clone_size: NA; d_call: TRBD1; v_call: TRBV5-1; j_call: TRBJ1-1; cdr3_aa: CASSLGQGTMNTEAFF; cdr3_nt: TGCGCCAGCAGCCTAGGACAGGGGACCATGAACACTGAAGCTTTCTTT
clone_size: few; d_call: NA; v_call: TRBV5-1; j_call: TRBJ1-2; cdr3_aa: CASSSSLPRGYTF; cdr3_nt: TGCGCCAGCAGCTCGAGTCTTCCGCGTGGCTACACCTTC
clone_size: once; d_call: NA; v_call: TRBV28; j_call: TRBJ2-7; cdr3_aa: CASSTTRYEQYF; cdr3_nt: TGTGCCAGCAGTACGACTCGATACGAGCAGTACTTC
clone_size: NA; d_call: TRBD1; v_call: TRBV30; j_call: TRBJ2-6; cdr3_aa: CAWGTGISGANVLTF; cdr3_nt: TGTGCCTGGGGGACAGGGATCTCTGGGGCCAACGTCCTGACTTTC
clone_size: NA; d_call: NA; v_call: TRBV6-1; j_call: TRBJ1-4; cdr3_aa: CASRRNRELNEKLFF; cdr3_nt: TGTGCCAGCAGACGTAATCGGGAGTTGAATGAAAAACTGTTTTTT